At least ten counts were recorded for the clone carrying this T cell receptor beta chain. Its target is unknown. This record belongs to a study of neurological immune-mediated disorders. Study findings and constraints: HTLV-1-associated myelopathy had the most TCR clonal expansion, and multiple sclerosis had the least, less than healthy controls.

The V and J ends lost 0 bases and 1 base respectively, with 15 bases between them. The CDR3 length is 17 residues. Germline values: CDR1 SGHDN, CDR2 FVKESK. Synthesis of cDNA was accomplished via 5'RACE employing 10-nucleotide random UMIs. TCRdb independently ran MiXCR on the 5' RACE reads; one entry per CDR3 protein. The sample lists 25,000 to 35,000 distinct CDR3 sequences; under 25% were seen once. Sequencing was performed on PBMCs. The rearrangement uses TRBV14 and TRBJ2-5, with D possibly called TRBD1 or TRBD2 (5 bases each). The clonotype originates from a woman aged 60-70 years in good health. CDR3 region: CASSQDPGPNVQETQYF. The DNA of the CDR3 is TGTGCCAGCAGCCAAGATCCGGGACCAAATGTCCAAGAGACCCAGTACTTC.